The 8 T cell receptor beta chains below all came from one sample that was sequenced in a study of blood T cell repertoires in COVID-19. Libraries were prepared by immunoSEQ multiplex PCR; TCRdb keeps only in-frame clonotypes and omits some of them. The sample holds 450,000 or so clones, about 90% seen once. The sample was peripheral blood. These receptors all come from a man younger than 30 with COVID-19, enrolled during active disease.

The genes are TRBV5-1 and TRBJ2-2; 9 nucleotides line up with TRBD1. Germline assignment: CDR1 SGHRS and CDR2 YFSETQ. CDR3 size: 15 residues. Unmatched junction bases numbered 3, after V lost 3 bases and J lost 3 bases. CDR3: CASSYGTGHTGELFF. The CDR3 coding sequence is TGCGCCAGCAGCTATGGGACAGGGCACACCGGGGAGCTGTTTTTT. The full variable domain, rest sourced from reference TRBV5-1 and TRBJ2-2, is KAGVTQTPRYLIKTRGQQVTLSCSPISGHRSVSWYQQTPGQGLQFLFEYFSETQRNKGNFPGRFSGRQFSNSRSEMNVSTLELGDSALYLCASSYGTGHTGELFFGEGSRLTVL.

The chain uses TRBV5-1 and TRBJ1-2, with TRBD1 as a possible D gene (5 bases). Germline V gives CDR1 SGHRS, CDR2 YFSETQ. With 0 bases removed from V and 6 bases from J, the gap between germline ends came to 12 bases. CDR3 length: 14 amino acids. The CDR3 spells CASSLGPGENGYTF. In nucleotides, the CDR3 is TGCGCCAGCAGCTTGGGGCCGGGGGAAAATGGCTACACCTTC.

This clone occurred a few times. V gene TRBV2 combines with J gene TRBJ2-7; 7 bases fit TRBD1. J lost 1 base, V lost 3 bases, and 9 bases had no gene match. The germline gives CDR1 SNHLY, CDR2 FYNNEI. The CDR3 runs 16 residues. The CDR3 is CASSDVGGGKSYEQYF. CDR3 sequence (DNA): TGTGCCAGCAGTGATGTAGGGGGCGGCAAATCCTACGAGCAGTACTTC. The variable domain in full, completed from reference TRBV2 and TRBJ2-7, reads EPEVTQTPSHQVTQMGQEVILRCVPISNHLYFYWYRQILGQKVEFLVSFYNNEISEKSEIFDDQFSVERPDGSNFTLKIRSTKLEDSAMYFCASSDVGGGKSYEQYFGPGTRLTVT.

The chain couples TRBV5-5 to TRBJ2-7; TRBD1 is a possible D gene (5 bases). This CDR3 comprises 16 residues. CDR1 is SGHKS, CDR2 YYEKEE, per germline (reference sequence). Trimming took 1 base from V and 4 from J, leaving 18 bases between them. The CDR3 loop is CASSLYLDRLVYEQYF. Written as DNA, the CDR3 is TGTGCCAGCAGCTTGTATCTTGACAGATTAGTTTACGAGCAGTACTTC.

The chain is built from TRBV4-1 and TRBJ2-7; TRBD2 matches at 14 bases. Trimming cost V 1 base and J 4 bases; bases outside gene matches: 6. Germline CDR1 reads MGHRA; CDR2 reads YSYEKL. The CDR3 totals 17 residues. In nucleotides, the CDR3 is TGCGCCAGCAGCCAAGGGACTAGCGGGGGGTCAAGATACGAGCAGTACTTC. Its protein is CASSQGTSGGSRYEQYF.

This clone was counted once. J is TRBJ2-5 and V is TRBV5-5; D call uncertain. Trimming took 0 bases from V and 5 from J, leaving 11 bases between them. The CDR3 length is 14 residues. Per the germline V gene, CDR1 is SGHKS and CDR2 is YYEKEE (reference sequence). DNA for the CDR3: TGTGCCAGCAGCTTGGGTGACTTCGCTGAGACCCAGTACTTC. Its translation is CASSLGDFAETQYF.

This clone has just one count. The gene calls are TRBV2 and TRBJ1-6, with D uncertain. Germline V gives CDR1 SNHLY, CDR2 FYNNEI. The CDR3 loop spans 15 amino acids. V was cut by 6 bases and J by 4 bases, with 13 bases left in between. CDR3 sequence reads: CASRLGEPYNSPLHF. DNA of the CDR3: TGTGCCAGCAGGCTCGGGGAGCCATATAATTCACCCCTCCACTTT. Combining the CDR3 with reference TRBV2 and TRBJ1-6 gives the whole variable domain EPEVTQTPSHQVTQMGQEVILRCVPISNHLYFYWYRQILGQKVEFLVSFYNNEISEKSEIFDDQFSVERPDGSNFTLKIRSTKLEDSAMYFCASRLGEPYNSPLHFGNGTRLTVT.

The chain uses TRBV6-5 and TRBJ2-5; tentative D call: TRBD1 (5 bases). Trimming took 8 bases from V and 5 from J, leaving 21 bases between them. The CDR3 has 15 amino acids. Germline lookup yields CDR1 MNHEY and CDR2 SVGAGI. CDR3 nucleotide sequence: TGTGCCAGCCGCATGGGGCGTCAAGGTTTTGAGACCCAGTACTTC. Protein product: CASRMGRQGFETQYF.